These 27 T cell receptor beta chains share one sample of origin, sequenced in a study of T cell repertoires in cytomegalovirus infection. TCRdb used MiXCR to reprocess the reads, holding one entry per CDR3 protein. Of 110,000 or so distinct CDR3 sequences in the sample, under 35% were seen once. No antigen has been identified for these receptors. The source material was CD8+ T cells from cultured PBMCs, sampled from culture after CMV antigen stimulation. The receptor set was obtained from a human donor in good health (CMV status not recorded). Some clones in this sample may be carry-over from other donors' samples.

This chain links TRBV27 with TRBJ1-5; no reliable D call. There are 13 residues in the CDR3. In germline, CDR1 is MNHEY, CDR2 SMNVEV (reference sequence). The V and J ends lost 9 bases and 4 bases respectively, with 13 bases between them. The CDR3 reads CASSRAGNQPQHF. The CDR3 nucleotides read TGTGCCAGTTCACGGGCAGGTAATCAGCCCCAGCATTTT.

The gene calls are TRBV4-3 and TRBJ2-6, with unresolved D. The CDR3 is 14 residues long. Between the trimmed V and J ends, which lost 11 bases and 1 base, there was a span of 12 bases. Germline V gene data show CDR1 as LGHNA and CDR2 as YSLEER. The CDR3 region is CASKDGSGANVLTF. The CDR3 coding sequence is TGCGCCTCTAAGGATGGTTCTGGGGCCAACGTCCTGACTTTC.

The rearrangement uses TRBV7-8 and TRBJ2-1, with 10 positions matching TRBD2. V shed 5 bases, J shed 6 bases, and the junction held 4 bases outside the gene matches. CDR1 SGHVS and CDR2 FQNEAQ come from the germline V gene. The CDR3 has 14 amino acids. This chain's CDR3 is CASSPWTSGNEQFF. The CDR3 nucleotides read TGTGCCAGCAGCCCCTGGACTAGCGGCAATGAGCAGTTCTTC. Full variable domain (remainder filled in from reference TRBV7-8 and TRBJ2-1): GAGVSQSPRYKVAKRGQDVALRCDPISGHVSLFWYQQALGQGPEFLTYFQNEAQLDKSGLPSDRFFAERPEGSVSTLKIQRTQQEDSAVYLCASSPWTSGNEQFFGPGTRLTVL.

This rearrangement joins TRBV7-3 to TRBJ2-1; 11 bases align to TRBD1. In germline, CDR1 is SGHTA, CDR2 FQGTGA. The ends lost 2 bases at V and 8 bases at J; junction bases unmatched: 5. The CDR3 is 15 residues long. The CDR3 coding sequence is TGTGCCAGCAGCTTAGGGACAGGGGGGGGTGATGAGCAGTTCTTC. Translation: CASSLGTGGGDEQFF. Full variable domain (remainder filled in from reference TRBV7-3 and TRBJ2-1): GAGVSQTPSNKVTEKGKYVELRCDPISGHTALYWYRQSLGQGPEFLIYFQGTGAADDSGLPNDRFFAVRPEGSVSTLKIQRTERGDSAVYLCASSLGTGGGDEQFFGPGTRLTVL.

This CDR3 is CASSPAADPRVRQFF. The DNA for the CDR3 is TGTGCCAGCAGCCCCGCCGCGGACCCCAGGGTTCGGCAGTTCTTC. The V gene is TRBV5-6, the J gene TRBJ2-1, with TRBD1 as a possible D gene (5 bases). The germline V gene encodes CDR1 SGHDT and CDR2 YYEEEE. The CDR3 runs to 15 residues. The V end was cut by 4 bases, the J end by 12 bases, with 23 bases between.

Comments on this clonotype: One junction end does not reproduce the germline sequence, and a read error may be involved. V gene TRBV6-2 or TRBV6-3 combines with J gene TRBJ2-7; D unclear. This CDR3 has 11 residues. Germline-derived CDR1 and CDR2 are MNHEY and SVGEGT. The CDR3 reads CASSYVDEQCF. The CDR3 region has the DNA TGTGCCAGCAGTTACGTCGACGAGCAGTGCTTC.

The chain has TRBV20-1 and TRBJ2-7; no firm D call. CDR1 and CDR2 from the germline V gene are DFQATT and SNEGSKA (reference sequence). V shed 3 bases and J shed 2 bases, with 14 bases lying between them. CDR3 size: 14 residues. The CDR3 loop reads CSASGVIPAYEQYF. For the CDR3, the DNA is TGCAGTGCTAGCGGAGTGATACCCGCCTACGAGCAGTACTTC.

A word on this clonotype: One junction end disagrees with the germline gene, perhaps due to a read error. The CDR3 loop is CASSSSTEVFF. The CDR3 DNA sequence: TGTGCCAGCAGCTCATCCACTGAAGTTTTCTTT. The chain is built from TRBV7-2 and TRBJ1-1, with D hard to call. Germline lookup yields CDR1 SGHTA and CDR2 FQGNSA. The CDR3 loop spans 11 amino acids.

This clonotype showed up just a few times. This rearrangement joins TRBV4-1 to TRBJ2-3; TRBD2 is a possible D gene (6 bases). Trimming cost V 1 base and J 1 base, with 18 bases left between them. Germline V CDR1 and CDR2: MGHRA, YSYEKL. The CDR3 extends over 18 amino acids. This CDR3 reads CASSQGGDWGGGTDTQYF. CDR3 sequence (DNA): TGCGCCAGCAGCCAAGGGGGGGACTGGGGTGGGGGCACAGATACGCAGTATTTT.

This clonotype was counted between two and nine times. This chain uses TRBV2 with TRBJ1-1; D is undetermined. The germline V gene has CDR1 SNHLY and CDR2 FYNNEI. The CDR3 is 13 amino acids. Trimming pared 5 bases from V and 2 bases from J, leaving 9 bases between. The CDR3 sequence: CASSTEGNTEAFF. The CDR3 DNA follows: TGTGCCAGCAGTACAGAGGGCAACACTGAAGCTTTCTTT. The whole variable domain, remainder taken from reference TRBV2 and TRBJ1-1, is EPEVTQTPSHQVTQMGQEVILRCVPISNHLYFYWYRQILGQKVEFLVSFYNNEISEKSEIFDDQFSVERPDGSNFTLKIRSTKLEDSAMYFCASSTEGNTEAFFGQGTRLTVV.

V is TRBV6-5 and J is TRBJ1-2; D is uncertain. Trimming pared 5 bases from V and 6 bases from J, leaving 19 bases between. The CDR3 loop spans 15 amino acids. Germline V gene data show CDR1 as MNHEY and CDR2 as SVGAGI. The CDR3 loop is CASSRLPGSKDGYTF. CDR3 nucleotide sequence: TGTGCCAGCAGTAGACTACCGGGATCAAAGGATGGCTACACCTTC.

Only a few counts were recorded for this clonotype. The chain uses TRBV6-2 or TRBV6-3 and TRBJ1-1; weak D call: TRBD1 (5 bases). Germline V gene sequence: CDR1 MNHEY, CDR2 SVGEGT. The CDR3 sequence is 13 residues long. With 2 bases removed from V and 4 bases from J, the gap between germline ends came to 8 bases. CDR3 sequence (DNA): TGTGCCAGCAGTTACGTGGGGGGCACTGAAGCTTTCTTT. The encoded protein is CASSYVGGTEAFF.

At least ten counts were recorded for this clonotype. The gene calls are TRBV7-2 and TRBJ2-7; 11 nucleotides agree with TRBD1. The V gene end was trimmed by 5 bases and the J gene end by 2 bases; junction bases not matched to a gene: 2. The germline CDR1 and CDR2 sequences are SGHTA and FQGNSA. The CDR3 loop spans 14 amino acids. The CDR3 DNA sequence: TGTGCCAGCAGCCGGGGACAGGGGGCCTACGAGCAGTACTTC. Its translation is CASSRGQGAYEQYF.

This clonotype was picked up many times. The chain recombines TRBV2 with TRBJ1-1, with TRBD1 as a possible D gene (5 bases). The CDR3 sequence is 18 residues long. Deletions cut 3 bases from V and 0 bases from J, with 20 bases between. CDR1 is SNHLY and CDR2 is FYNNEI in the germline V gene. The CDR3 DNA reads TGTGCCAGCAGTGACACCCGTGGGGCAGGGAGAATGAACACTGAAGCTTTCTTT. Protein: CASSDTRGAGRMNTEAFF.

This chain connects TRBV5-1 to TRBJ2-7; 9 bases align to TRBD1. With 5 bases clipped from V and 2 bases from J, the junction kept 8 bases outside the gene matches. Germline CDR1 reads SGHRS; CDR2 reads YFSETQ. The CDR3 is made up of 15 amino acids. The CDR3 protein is CASRSPGTGTYEQYF. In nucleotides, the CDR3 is TGCGCCAGCAGATCCCCCGGGACAGGGACCTACGAGCAGTACTTC.

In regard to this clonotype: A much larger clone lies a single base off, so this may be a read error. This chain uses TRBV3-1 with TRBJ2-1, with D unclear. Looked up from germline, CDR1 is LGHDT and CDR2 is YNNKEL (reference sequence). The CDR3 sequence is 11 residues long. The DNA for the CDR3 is TGTGCCAGCAGCCAAGGCAATAAGCAGTTCTTC. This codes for CASSQGNKQFF.

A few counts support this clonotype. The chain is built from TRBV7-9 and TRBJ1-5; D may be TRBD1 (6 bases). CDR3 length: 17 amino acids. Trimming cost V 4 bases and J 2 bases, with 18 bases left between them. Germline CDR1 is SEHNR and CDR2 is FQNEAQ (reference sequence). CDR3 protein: CASSYCLRGGCNQPQHF. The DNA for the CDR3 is TGTGCCAGCAGCTACTGCTTAAGGGGGGGGTGCAATCAGCCCCAGCATTTT.

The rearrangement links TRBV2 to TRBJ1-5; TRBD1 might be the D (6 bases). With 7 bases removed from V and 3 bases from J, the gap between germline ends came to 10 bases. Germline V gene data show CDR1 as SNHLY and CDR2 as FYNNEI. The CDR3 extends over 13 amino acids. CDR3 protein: CASIGQFNQPQHF. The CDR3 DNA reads TGTGCCAGCATTGGACAGTTCAATCAGCCCCAGCATTTT. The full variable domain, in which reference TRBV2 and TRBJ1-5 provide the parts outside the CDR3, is EPEVTQTPSHQVTQMGQEVILRCVPISNHLYFYWYRQILGQKVEFLVSFYNNEISEKSEIFDDQFSVERPDGSNFTLKIRSTKLEDSAMYFCASIGQFNQPQHFGDGTRLSIL.

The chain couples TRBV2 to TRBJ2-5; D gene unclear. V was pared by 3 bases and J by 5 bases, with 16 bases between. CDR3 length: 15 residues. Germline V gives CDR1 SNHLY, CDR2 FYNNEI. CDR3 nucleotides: TGTGCCAGCAGTGACTTCGACGCTGGGTTGGAGACCCAGTACTTC. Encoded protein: CASSDFDAGLETQYF.

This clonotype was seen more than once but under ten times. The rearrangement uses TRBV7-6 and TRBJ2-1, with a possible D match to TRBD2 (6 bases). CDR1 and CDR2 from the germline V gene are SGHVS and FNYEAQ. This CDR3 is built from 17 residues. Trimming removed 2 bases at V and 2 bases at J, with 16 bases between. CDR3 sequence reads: CASSLMFGSSAYNEQFF. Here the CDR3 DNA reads TGTGCCAGCAGCTTAATGTTTGGCTCTAGCGCCTACAATGAGCAGTTCTTC. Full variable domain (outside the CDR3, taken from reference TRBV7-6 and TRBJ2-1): GAGVSQSPRYKVTKRGQDVALRCDPISGHVSLYWYRQALGQGPEFLTYFNYEAQQDKSGLPNDRFSAERPEGSISTLTIQRTEQRDSAMYRCASSLMFGSSAYNEQFFGPGTRLTVL.

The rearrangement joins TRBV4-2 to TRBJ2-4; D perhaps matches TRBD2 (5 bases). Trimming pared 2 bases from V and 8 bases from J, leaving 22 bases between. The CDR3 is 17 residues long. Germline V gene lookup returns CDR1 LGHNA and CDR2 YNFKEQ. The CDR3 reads CASSQTPVGLGGDIQYF. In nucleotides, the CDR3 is TGTGCCAGCAGCCAAACCCCGGTTGGCCTAGGAGGAGACATTCAGTACTTC.

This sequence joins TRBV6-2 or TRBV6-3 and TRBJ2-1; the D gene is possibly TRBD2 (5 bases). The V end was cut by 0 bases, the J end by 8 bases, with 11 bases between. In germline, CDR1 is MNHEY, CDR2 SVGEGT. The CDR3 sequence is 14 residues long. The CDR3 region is CASSYSGLADEQFF. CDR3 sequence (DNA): TGTGCCAGCAGTTACTCCGGACTCGCCGATGAGCAGTTCTTC.

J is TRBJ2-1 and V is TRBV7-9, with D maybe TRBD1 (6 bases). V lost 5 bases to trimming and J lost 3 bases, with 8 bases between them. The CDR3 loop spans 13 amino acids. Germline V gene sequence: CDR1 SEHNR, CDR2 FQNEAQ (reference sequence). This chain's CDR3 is CASSGGGYNEQFF. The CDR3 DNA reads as TGTGCCAGCAGCGGGGGCGGCTACAATGAGCAGTTCTTC.

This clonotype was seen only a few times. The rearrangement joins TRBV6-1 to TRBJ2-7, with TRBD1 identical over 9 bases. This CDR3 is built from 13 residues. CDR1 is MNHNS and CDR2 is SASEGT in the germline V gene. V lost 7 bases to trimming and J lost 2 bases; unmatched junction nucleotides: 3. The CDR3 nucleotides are TGTGCCAGCAATAACAGGGGGCCCTACGAGCAGTACTTC. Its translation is CASNNRGPYEQYF.

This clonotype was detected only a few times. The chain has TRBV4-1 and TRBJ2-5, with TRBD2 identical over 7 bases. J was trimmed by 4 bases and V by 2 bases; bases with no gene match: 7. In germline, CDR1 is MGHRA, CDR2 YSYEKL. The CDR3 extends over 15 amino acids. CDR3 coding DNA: TGCGCCAGCAGCCAACGTCGAGGGGAGGGAGAGACCCAGTACTTC. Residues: CASSQRRGEGETQYF.

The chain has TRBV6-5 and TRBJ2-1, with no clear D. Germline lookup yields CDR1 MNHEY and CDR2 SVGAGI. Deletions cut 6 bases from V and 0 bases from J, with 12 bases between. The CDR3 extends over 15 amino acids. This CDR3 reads CASSSDILSYNEQFF. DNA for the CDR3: TGTGCCAGCAGCTCCGACATACTCTCCTACAATGAGCAGTTCTTC.

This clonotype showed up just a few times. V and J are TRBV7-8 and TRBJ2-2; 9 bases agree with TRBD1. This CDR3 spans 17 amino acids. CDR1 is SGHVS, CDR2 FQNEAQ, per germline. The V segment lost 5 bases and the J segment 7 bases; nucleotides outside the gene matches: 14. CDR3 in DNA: TGTGCCAGCAGCCTACCCAGGACAGGGGATGACGGCGGGGAGCTGTTTTTT. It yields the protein CASSLPRTGDDGGELFF.